Listed below are T cell receptor beta chains from one sample, sequenced in a study of T cell clonotyping in hematopoietic cell transplantation. TCRdb keeps only in-frame clones here, not all; method: immunoSEQ multiplex PCR. The sample has 9,500 to 11,000 clones; 35% to 50% are singletons. Specimen: PBMCs, collected 30 days after allogeneic stem cell transplant. These receptors were obtained from a male patient in his fifties who had an allogeneic stem cell transplant from an unrelated donor, so the T cells may come from the graft donor. Some clones in this sample may be carry-over from other donors' samples. The CDR3 runs from the conserved cysteine through the conserved F or W. Each record gives: clone size, CDR3 length, D gene, J gene, V gene, CDR3 protein, CDR3 DNA. D genes are given only for firm matches. Some rows mark clone size as missing; the rest say once, few, many or name a class of expanded clone.

- 13 - TRBJ1-1 TRBV29-1 CSVRGAVNTEAFF TGCAGCGTGAGGGGGGCCGTGAACACTGAAGCTTTCTTT
- 13 - TRBJ2-2 TRBV6-5 CASSYSKLGELFF TGTGCCAGCAGTTACTCGAAGCTCGGGGAGCTGTTTTTT
once 15 - TRBJ2-4 TRBV7-9 CASSLGQIGKNIQYF TGTGCCAGCAGCCTAGGACAAATTGGCAAAAACATTCAGTACTTC
- 11 - TRBJ1-1 TRBV6-5 CASTVGTEAFF TGTGCCAGCACTGTCGGGACAGAAGCTTTCTTT
- 14 TRBD1 TRBJ1-2 TRBV2 CASRGTDRIYGYTF TGTGCCAGCAGAGGGACGGACAGGATCTATGGCTACACCTTC
- 13 TRBD1 TRBJ1-5 TRBV30 CAWADRGDQPQHF TGTGCCTGGGCGGACAGGGGGGATCAGCCCCAGCATTTT
- 15 TRBD1 TRBJ2-7 TRBV19 CASSPRDRGFIEQYF TGTGCCAGTAGTCCCCGGGACAGGGGGTTTATCGAGCAGTACTTC
- 13 TRBD2 TRBJ2-7 TRBV5-4 CASSGTSGDEQYF TGTGCCAGCAGCGGGACTAGCGGCGACGAGCAGTACTTC
- 15 - TRBJ2-7 TRBV7-2 CASSLYRDPSYEQYF TGTGCCAGCAGCCTTTACCGGGATCCGAGCTACGAGCAGTACTTC
once 18 TRBD1 TRBJ1-5 TRBV25-1 CASSEPSPGTGIGQPQHF TGTGCCAGCAGTGAACCTAGTCCCGGGACAGGGATAGGTCAGCCCCAGCATTTT
- 17 TRBD1 TRBJ2-6 TRBV4-2 CASGTGTGGSGANVLTF TGTGCCAGCGGTACCGGGACAGGGGGCTCTGGGGCCAACGTCCTGACTTTC
- 13 TRBD1 TRBJ1-2 TRBV2 CAIRGTSIAGYTF TGTGCCATCAGGGGGACTTCCATCGCTGGCTACACCTTC
few 15 TRBD2 TRBJ2-7 TRBV29-1 CSVEAGGGRTYEQYF TGCAGCGTTGAGGCGGGAGGGGGGCGGACCTACGAGCAGTACTTC
- 12 - TRBJ1-2 TRBV6-6 CASSSGGGGYTF TGTGCCAGCAGTTCTGGGGGGGGTGGCTACACCTTC
- 16 TRBD2 TRBJ2-3 TRBV5-6 CASSLGLAGFTDTQYF TGTGCCAGCAGCTTAGGACTAGCGGGGTTCACAGATACGCAGTATTTT
- 21 TRBD2 TRBJ2-6 TRBV4-3 CASSQDEATSGRAGGANVLTF TGCGCCAGCAGCCAAGATGAAGCGACTAGCGGGAGGGCCGGTGGGGCCAACGTCCTGACTTTC
- 14 - TRBJ2-7 TRBV19 CASSIGGLVYEQYF TGTGCCAGTAGTATAGGGGGGCTAGTCTACGAGCAGTACTTC
few 11 - TRBJ1-1 TRBV30 CAWVGNTEAFF TGTGCCTGGGTGGGAAACACTGAAGCTTTCTTT
- 12 - TRBJ1-1 TRBV13 CASSSLWGEAFF TGTGCCAGCAGTTCTCTATGGGGGGAAGCTTTCTTT
- 16 - TRBJ2-2 TRBV30 CAWSSLAGANTGELFF TGTGCCTGGAGCTCCCTCGCAGGTGCAAACACCGGGGAGCTGTTTTTT
- 14 - TRBJ2-5 TRBV7-2 CARTSLGLEETQYF TGTGCCAGAACAAGTCTAGGTCTAGAGGAGACCCAGTACTTC
few 12 TRBD1 TRBJ1-5 TRBV19 CASKQSDRVQHF TGTGCCAGTAAGCAGTCGGACAGGGTCCAGCATTTT
few 12 - TRBJ2-5 TRBV27 CASRQGLETQYF TGTGCCAGCAGACAGGGCTTGGAGACCCAGTACTTC
medium-sized 16 - TRBJ2-5 TRBV2 CASSESEESAQETQYF TGTGCCAGCAGTGAATCAGAGGAGAGCGCCCAAGAGACCCAGTACTTC
few 11 - TRBJ1-1 TRBV6-5 CASHRALEAFF TGTGCCAGCCACAGGGCTCTTGAAGCTTTCTTT
few 18 - TRBJ1-5 TRBV7-8 CASSLFGRQDYSNQPQHF TGTGCCAGCAGCTTATTCGGACGCCAGGATTATAGCAATCAGCCCCAGCATTTT
few 14 - TRBJ1-5 TRBV5-1 CASSLEGGSQPQHF TGCGCCAGCAGCTTGGAAGGGGGGAGTCAGCCCCAGCATTTT
few 11 TRBD2 TRBJ2-7 TRBV20-1 CSARLAWEQYF TGCAGTGCGAGACTAGCTTGGGAGCAGTACTTC
medium-sized 14 TRBD1 TRBJ2-5 TRBV11-2 CASSSGQVKETQYF TGTGCCAGCAGCTCGGGACAGGTGAAAGAGACCCAGTACTTC
- 14 TRBD2 TRBJ2-1 TRBV5-6 CASSLGTSGGEQFF TGTGCCAGCAGCTTAGGGACTAGCGGGGGCGAGCAGTTCTTC
- 19 TRBD2 TRBJ2-6 TRBV9 CASSGRVAGGISGANVLTF TGTGCCAGCAGCGGACGTGTAGCGGGGGGGATCTCTGGGGCCAACGTCCTGACTTTC
- 17 TRBD2 TRBJ2-5 TRBV28 CASSFLAGGWGQETQYF TGTGCCAGCAGTTTCCTAGCGGGAGGGTGGGGCCAAGAGACCCAGTACTTC
- 14 TRBD1 TRBJ1-5 TRBV6-1 CASSAGQEGQPQHF TGTGCCAGCAGTGCCGGACAGGAGGGTCAGCCCCAGCATTTT
- 19 TRBD2 TRBJ2-3 TRBV7-2 CASSHSGLAGGRVVDTQYF TGTGCCAGCAGCCATTCCGGTCTAGCGGGGGGGCGGGTGGTAGATACGCAGTATTTT
- 15 - TRBJ2-3 TRBV25-1 CASSDQGLSTDTQYF TGTGCCAGCAGTGACCAGGGTCTTAGCACAGATACGCAGTATTTT
- 13 TRBD1 TRBJ1-2 TRBV7-2 CASSLDPRDRVAF TGTGCCAGCAGCTTAGATCCAAGGGACAGGGTGGCCTTC
few 16 TRBD1 TRBJ1-3 TRBV9 CASSGGQGAGGNTIYF TGTGCCAGCAGCGGAGGACAGGGGGCGGGTGGAAACACCATATATTTT
few 14 - TRBJ1-2 TRBV13 CASSPGVASYGYTF TGTGCCAGCAGCCCGGGAGTCGCGTCCTATGGCTACACCTTC
- 15 TRBD2 TRBJ2-5 TRBV2 CASSDGTSSAETQYF TGTGCCAGCAGTGATGGGACTAGCTCCGCAGAGACCCAGTACTTC
once 14 - TRBJ2-7 TRBV1 CTSRDRTESYEQYF TGCACCAGCAGGGACCGGACCGAATCCTACGAGCAGTACTTC
- 11 - TRBJ1-3 TRBV30 CAWSVWGPIYF TGTGCCTGGAGTGTCTGGGGTCCCATATATTTT
- 15 TRBD2 TRBJ2-3 TRBV9 CASSISLGGVDTQYF TGTGCCAGCAGCATAAGCCTGGGGGGGGTGGATACGCAGTATTTT
- 13 - TRBJ1-1 TRBV30 CAWSVGSNTEAFF TGTGCCTGGAGTGTGGGATCAAACACTGAAGCTTTCTTT
- 15 - TRBJ2-7 TRBV4-3 CASSQEWLNSYEQYF TGCGCCAGCAGCCAAGAGTGGCTGAACTCCTACGAGCAGTACTTC
- 12 - TRBJ2-7 TRBV11-2 CASSSAYYEQYF TGTGCCAGCAGCTCAGCGTACTACGAGCAGTACTTC
medium-sized 15 TRBD1 TRBJ1-2 TRBV4-1 CASSQTGGRLFGYTF TGCGCCAGCAGCCAAACAGGGGGCAGGTTATTTGGCTACACCTTC
- 12 - TRBJ2-7 TRBV29-1 CSVGGRAYEQYF TGCAGCGTTGGTGGCAGAGCCTACGAGCAGTACTTC
- 14 - TRBJ1-1 TRBV30 CAWSQGEGWYEAFF TGTGCCTGGTCTCAAGGGGAGGGTTGGTATGAAGCTTTCTTT
- 14 TRBD1 TRBJ1-1 TRBV6-6 CASTPTGLNTEAFF TGTGCCAGCACCCCGACAGGGTTGAACACTGAAGCTTTCTTT
few 14 - TRBJ2-2 TRBV7-7 CASSLFPNTGELFF TGTGCTAGCAGCTTATTTCCGAACACCGGGGAGCTGTTTTTT
few 16 - TRBJ2-6 TRBV5-1 CASKINTASGANVLTF TGCGCCAGCAAGATTAACACAGCCTCTGGGGCCAACGTCCTGACTTTC
- 16 TRBD2 TRBJ2-7 TRBV9 CASSPGLAGYYYEQYF TGTGCCAGCAGCCCAGGACTAGCGGGGTACTACTACGAGCAGTACTTC
- 14 - TRBJ1-1 TRBV30 CAWSVSRLNTEAFF TGTGCCTGGAGTGTAAGCCGTTTGAACACTGAAGCTTTCTTT